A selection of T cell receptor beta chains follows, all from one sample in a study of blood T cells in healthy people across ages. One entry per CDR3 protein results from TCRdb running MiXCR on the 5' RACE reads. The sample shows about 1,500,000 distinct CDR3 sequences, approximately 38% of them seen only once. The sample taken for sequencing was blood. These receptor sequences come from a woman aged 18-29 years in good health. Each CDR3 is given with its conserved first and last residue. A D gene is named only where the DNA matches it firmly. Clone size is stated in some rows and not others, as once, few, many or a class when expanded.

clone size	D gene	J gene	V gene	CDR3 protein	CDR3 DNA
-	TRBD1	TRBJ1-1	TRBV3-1	CAGSRTGAGNTEAFF	TGTGCCGGCAGCCGGACAGGGGCAGGGAACACTGAAGCTTTCTTT
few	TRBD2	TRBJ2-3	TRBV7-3	CASSSSTSGTDTQYF	TGTGCCAGCAGCTCCTCGACTAGCGGCACAGATACGCAGTATTTT
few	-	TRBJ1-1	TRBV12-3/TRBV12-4	CASSPPSGTEAFF	TGTGCCAGCAGTCCACCCTCAGGCACTGAAGCTTTCTTT
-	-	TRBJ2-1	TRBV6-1	CASRKTSTGTYNEQFF	TGTGCCAGCAGAAAAACCTCAACCGGGACTTACAATGAGCAGTTCTTC
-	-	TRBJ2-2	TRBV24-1	CATSEGGTGELFF	TGTGCCACCAGCGAAGGGGGCACCGGGGAGCTGTTTTTT
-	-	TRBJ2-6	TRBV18	CASSLRTDSGANVLTF	TGTGCCAGCTCACTAAGGACAGACTCTGGGGCCAACGTCCTGACTTTC
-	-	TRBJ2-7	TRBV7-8	CASSSPFGGQAYEQYF	TGCGCCAGCAGCTCCCCATTCGGCGGACAAGCCTACGAGCAGTACTTC
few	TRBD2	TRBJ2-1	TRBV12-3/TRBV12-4	CASSSTGGRMGEQFF	TGTGCCAGCAGTTCGACGGGAGGGAGGATGGGTGAGCAGTTCTTC
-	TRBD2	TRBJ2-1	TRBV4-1	CASSQGPAGTTRFF	TGCGCCAGCAGCCAAGGCCCAGCGGGGACCACTCGGTTCTTC
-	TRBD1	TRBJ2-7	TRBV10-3	CAISEPGQGPYEQYF	TGTGCCATCAGTGAGCCCGGACAGGGGCCCTACGAGCAGTACTTC
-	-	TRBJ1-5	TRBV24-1	CATSDLSQNQPQHF	TGTGCCACCAGTGATTTGAGCCAGAATCAGCCCCAGCATTTT
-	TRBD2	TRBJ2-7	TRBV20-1	CSARSAGEYNEQYF	TGCAGTGCTAGATCTGCGGGGGAGTACAATGAGCAGTACTTC
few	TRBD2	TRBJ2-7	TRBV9	CASSAKGLGGYEQYF	TGTGCCAGCAGCGCGAAAGGACTAGGAGGCTACGAGCAGTACTTC
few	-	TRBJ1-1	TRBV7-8	CASSQRTAKALNTEAFF	TGTGCCAGCAGCCAACGGACAGCCAAGGCCCTGAACACTGAAGCTTTCTTT
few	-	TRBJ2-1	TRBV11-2	CASSLVRSLDEQFF	TGTGCCAGCAGCTTAGTGAGAAGCCTCGATGAGCAGTTCTTC
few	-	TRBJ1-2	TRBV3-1	CASSFTGLYGYTF	TGTGCCAGCAGCTTTACGGGACTTTATGGCTACACCTTC
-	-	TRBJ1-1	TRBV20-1	CSAYIQGSSTEAFF	TGCAGTGCTTACATTCAGGGGTCGAGCACTGAAGCTTTCTTT
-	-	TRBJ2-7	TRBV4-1	CASSPSPDSNYEQYF	TGCGCCAGCAGCCCATCCCCAGACAGCAACTACGAGCAGTACTTC
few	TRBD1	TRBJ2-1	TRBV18	CASSLDRGRNNEQFF	TGTGCCAGCTCACTTGACAGGGGGCGAAACAATGAGCAGTTCTTC
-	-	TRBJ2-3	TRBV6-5	CASSRPAGPGGTQYF	TGTGCCAGCAGCCGCCCGGCGGGGCCCGGTGGCACGCAGTATTTT
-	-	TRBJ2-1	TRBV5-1	CASSVNRAYNEQFF	TGCGCCAGCAGCGTAAACCGGGCCTACAATGAGCAGTTCTTC
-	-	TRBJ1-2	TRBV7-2	CASSLAKGEDLWDYTF	TGTGCCAGCAGCTTAGCGAAAGGGGAGGACTTATGGGACTACACCTTC
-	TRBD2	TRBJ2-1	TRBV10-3	CAITSGGANEQFF	TGTGCCATCACTAGCGGGGGGGCCAATGAGCAGTTCTTC
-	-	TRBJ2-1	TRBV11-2	CASSIGAANEQFF	TGTGCCAGCAGCATAGGGGCAGCCAATGAGCAGTTCTTC
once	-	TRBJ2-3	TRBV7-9	CASPPVAGTDTQYF	TGTGCCAGCCCCCCGGTGGCGGGCACAGATACGCAGTATTTT
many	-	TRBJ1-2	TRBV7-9	CASSADISYGYTF	TGTGCCAGCAGCGCCGACATTAGTTATGGCTACACCTTC
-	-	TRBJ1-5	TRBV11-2	CASSLVEGSNQPQHF	TGTGCCAGCAGCCTCGTGGAGGGTAGCAATCAGCCCCAGCATTTT
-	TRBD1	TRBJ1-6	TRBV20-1	CSARGDRATYSPLHF	TGCAGTGCTAGGGGCGACAGGGCCACTTATTCACCCCTCCACTTT
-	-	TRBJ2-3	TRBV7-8	CASSLAAVHTDTQYF	TGTGCCAGCAGCTTAGCAGCGGTCCACACAGATACGCAGTATTTT
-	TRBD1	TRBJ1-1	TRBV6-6	CASRPGDRGMNTEAFF	TGTGCCAGCAGACCGGGGGACAGGGGGATGAACACTGAAGCTTTCTTT
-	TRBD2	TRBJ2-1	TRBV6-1	CASSEAILAGNEQFF	TGTGCCAGCAGTGAAGCTATACTAGCGGGAAATGAGCAGTTCTTC
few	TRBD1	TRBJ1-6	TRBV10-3	CATWTGPGSPLHF	TGTGCCACGTGGACAGGGCCCGGTTCACCCCTCCACTTT
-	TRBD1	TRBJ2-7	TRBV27	CASSLSGDRGFYKQYF	TGTGCCAGCAGTTTATCGGGGGACAGGGGGTTCTACAAGCAGTACTTC
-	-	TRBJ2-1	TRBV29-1	CSVIPIGETQFF	TGCAGCGTTATCCCAATCGGGGAGACCCAGTTCTTC
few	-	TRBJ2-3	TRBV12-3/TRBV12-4	CASSSFSPPDTQYF	TGTGCCAGCAGCTCTTTTAGCCCACCAGATACGCAGTATTTT
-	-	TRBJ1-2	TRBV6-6	CASSYSIQTDYGYTF	TGTGCCAGCAGTTACTCGATACAGACAGACTATGGCTACACCTTC
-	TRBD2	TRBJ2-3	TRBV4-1	CASRPLAGPSTDTQYF	TGCGCCAGCAGACCCCTAGCGGGTCCTAGCACAGATACGCAGTATTTT
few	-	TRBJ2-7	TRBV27	CASVAAEQYF	TGTGCCAGCGTCGCGGCCGAGCAGTACTTC
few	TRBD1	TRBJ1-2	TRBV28	CASSLLGAGGSGYTF	TGTGCCAGCAGTTTATTGGGGGCAGGGGGAAGTGGCTACACCTTC
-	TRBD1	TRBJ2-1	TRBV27	CASRISGTGKSSYNEQFF	TGTGCCAGCAGAATTTCCGGGACAGGAAAGAGCTCCTACAATGAGCAGTTCTTC
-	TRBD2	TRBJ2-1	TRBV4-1	CASSQDQEASGFFYEQFF	TGCGCCAGCAGCCAAGATCAGGAAGCTAGCGGCTTTTTTTACGAGCAGTTCTTC
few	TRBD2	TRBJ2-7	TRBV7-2	CASSLVAGSGSYEQYF	TGTGCCAGCAGCTTAGTGGCAGGTAGCGGGAGCTACGAGCAGTACTTC
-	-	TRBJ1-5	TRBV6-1	CASSGDFGGGNQPQHF	TGTGCCAGCAGTGGGGATTTTGGGGGAGGGAATCAGCCCCAGCATTTT
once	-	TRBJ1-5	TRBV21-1	CASSKATGLCNQPQHF	TGTGCCAGCAGCAAAGCGACCGGTTTATGCAATCAGCCCCAGCATTTT
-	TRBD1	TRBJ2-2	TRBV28	CASSGTGHPSPGELFF	TGTGCCAGCAGTGGGACAGGGCACCCATCTCCCGGGGAGCTGTTTTTT
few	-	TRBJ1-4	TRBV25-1	CASSETTGGDRGKLFF	TGTGCCAGCAGTGAGACAACGGGAGGGGATAGGGGAAAACTGTTTTTT
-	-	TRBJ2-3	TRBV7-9	CASSFYDPDTQYF	TGTGCCAGCAGCTTTTACGACCCAGATACGCAGTATTTT
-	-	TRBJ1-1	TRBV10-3	CAISKHPGTEAFF	TGTGCCATCAGTAAACACCCGGGGACTGAAGCTTTCTTT
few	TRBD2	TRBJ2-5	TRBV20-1	CSAHGLAGSQETQYF	TGCAGTGCTCATGGACTAGCGGGCTCTCAAGAGACCCAGTACTTC
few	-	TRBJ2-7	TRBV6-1	CASTRTVPYEQYF	TGTGCCAGCACTCGGACTGTGCCATACGAGCAGTACTTC
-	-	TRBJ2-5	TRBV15	CATSREGSTGQETQYF	TGTGCCACCAGCAGAGAGGGGAGCACAGGACAAGAGACCCAGTACTTC
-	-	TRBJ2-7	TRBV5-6	CASSGPVGGAYEQYF	TGTGCCAGCAGCGGCCCGGTCGGAGGGGCTTACGAGCAGTACTTC
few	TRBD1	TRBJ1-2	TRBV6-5	CASSRKDRDYGYTF	TGTGCCAGCAGTCGGAAGGACAGGGACTATGGCTACACCTTC
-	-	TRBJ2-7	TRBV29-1	CSVERAENYEQYF	TGCAGCGTTGAACGGGCAGAAAACTACGAGCAGTACTTC
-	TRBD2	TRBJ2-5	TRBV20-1	CSARGPSGSEETQYF	TGCAGTGCTAGAGGTCCTAGCGGGAGTGAGGAGACCCAGTACTTC